The subject of this entry is one TCR beta chain. Its target is not known. The germline CDR1 and CDR2 sequences are SGHTA and FQGNSA. Trimming removed 0 bases from V and 3 bases from J; junction bases left unmatched: 2. The CDR3 has 14 residues. The data are from a study of T cell repertoires in cytomegalovirus infection. Study overall: Both a matching HLA type and CMV infection were indicated by public TCR beta signatures. Study findings and constraints: CMV-specific TCR beta clonotypes restricted by HLA-C were the ones dominating the ex vivo response.

TCRdb passed the reads through MiXCR, listing each CDR3 protein once. Of a few hundred thousand distinct CDR3 sequences in the sample, approximately 30% were seen once. This chain uses TRBV7-2 with TRBJ2-7; TRBD1 agrees at 7 bases. This TCR came from a human donor in good health (CMV status not recorded). Some clones in this sample may be carry-over from other donors' samples. Sequenced material: cultured PBMCs, taken from culture after CMV antigen stimulation. The DNA for the CDR3 is TGTGCCAGCAGCTTAGCCGGGACAGACTACGAGCAGTACTTC. The encoded protein is CASSLAGTDYEQYF.